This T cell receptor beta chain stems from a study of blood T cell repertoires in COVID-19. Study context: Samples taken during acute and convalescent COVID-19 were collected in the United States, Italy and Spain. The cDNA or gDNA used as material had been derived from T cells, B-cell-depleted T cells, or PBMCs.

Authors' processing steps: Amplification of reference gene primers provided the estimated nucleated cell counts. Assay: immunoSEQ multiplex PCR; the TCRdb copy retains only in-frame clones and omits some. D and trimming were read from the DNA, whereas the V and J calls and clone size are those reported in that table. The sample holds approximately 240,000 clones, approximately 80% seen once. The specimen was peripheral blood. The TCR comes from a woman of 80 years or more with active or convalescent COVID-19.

CDR3 protein: CACAGQGDTEAFF. CDR3 bases: TGTGCCTGCGCCGGACAGGGAGACACTGAAGCTTTCTTT. The chain links TRBV30 to TRBJ1-1, with 8 bases lining up with TRBD1. CDR3 length: 13 amino acids. V was pared by 6 bases and J by 3 bases, with 6 bases of the junction left unmatched. Germline CDR1 GTSNPN, CDR2 SVGIG (reference sequence).